This TCR beta chain was captured by sequencing in a study of response to subunit inactivated influenza vaccine. Study findings and constraints: Few new T cells, the authors suggested, are recruited by each seasonal influenza vaccination.

A single record per CDR3 protein comes from TCRdb applying MiXCR to the RT-PCR reads. This sample has hundreds of thousands of distinct CDR3 sequences, with around 13% found just once. Per the germline V gene, CDR1 is MNHEY and CDR2 is SMNVEV (reference sequence). The CDR3 loop spans 12 amino acids. V was clipped by 8 bases and J by 5 bases, with 10 bases between them. Comment on this clonotype: The antigen is not known.

The receptor was isolated from a man over 45 who received an inactivated influenza vaccine. Here the sequenced sample was PBMCs from blood, taken approximately 15 days before vaccination. V and J are TRBV27 and TRBJ2-1, with D perhaps TRBD2 (5 bases). CDR3 DNA: TGTGCCAGCTCCGGGATGAACAATGAGCAGTTCTTC. Its translation: CASSGMNNEQFF.